This record covers a single T cell receptor beta chain. Its specificity is unknown. The record originates from a study of blood T cells in healthy people across ages. Whole-study results and caveats: The study regarded diversity estimates from one million T cells as underestimates.

CDR3 length equals 17 residues. Germline CDR1 is DFQATT and CDR2 is SNEGSKA (reference sequence). J gave up 3 bases and V 5 bases, and 11 bases lay outside the gene matches. The extraction recovered at least 5.5 micrograms of total RNA per sample. The use of a sample-barcoded 5' primer and a J-beta primer mix characterized a second PCR of roughly 6 to 11 cycles. Each cDNA molecule was tagged by a template-switch adaptor with 12 random nucleotides. MiXCR, run by TCRdb on the 5' RACE reads, gives a single entry per CDR3 protein. This sample has 800,000 to 950,000 distinct CDR3 sequences, with roughly 48% found just once.

This TCR derives from a man aged 30-40 years in good health. The chain carries TRBV20-1 and TRBJ2-1; 12 positions match TRBD2. Input material: blood. CDR3 coding DNA: TGCAGTGCTTCCCAGTCTAGCGGGGGGGCCGGCTACAATGAGCAGTTCTTC. It specifies CSASQSSGGAGYNEQFF.